These 5 T cell receptor beta chains share one sample of origin, sequenced in a study of brain T cells in children with intractable seizures. The data were produced by immunoSEQ multiplex PCR, yet TCRdb's version contains in-frame clones alone and is incomplete. The sample consists of tens of thousands of clones, 85% to 95% of them appearing once. Material: peripheral blood, obtained at surgery. These TCRs come from a boy aged 10-17 years with focal cortical dysplasia and intractable seizures.

J is TRBJ1-1 and V is TRBV19; 7 bases match TRBD1. CDR1 and CDR2 (germline): LNHDA, SQIVND (reference sequence). Trimming took 5 bases from V and 7 from J; bases not matched to a gene: 7. The CDR3 extends over 13 amino acids. The CDR3 loop reads CASSFSDRVEAFF. In DNA form, the CDR3 reads TGTGCCAGTAGTTTTAGTGACAGGGTTGAAGCTTTCTTT.

This clone was seen only a few times. The rearrangement links TRBV7-6 to TRBJ2-1; weak D call: TRBD1 (9 bases). This CDR3 is built from 15 residues. V dropped 6 bases and J dropped 9 bases, with 21 bases sitting between them. In germline, CDR1 is SGHVS, CDR2 FNYEAQ. This CDR3 is CASSYSGTGSSEQFF. In nucleotides, the CDR3 is TGTGCCAGCAGTTATAGCGGGACAGGGTCAAGTGAGCAGTTCTTC.

This clone was seen a single time. The chain links TRBV4-2 to TRBJ2-5; D possibly corresponds to TRBD2 (6 bases). The V end lost 0 bases, the J end lost 1 base, and 9 bases lay between the germline ends. CDR1 and CDR2 from the germline V gene are LGHNA and YNFKEQ. This CDR3 has 15 amino acids. CDR3 region: CASSQDRGSQETQYF. The CDR3 DNA sequence: TGTGCCAGCAGCCAAGACCGGGGGAGCCAAGAGACCCAGTACTTC.

The J gene is TRBJ2-1, the V gene TRBV20-1, with TRBD1 matching over 8 bases. The CDR3 extends over 16 amino acids. J was trimmed by 0 bases and V by 6 bases; bases with no gene match: 10. CDR1 is DFQATT and CDR2 is SNEGSKA in the germline V gene (reference sequence). The CDR3 sequence: CSASTGQAFSYNEQFF. In DNA form, the CDR3 reads TGCAGTGCCAGTACGGGACAGGCTTTCTCCTACAATGAGCAGTTCTTC.

V usage is TRBV7-6 and J usage is TRBJ2-2, with no clear D. The V end was cut by 4 bases, the J end by 4 bases, with 1 base between. Germline-derived CDR1 and CDR2 are SGHVS and FNYEAQ. The CDR3 runs 11 residues. CDR3 region: CASSSTGELFF. The CDR3 DNA reads as TGTGCCAGCAGCTCCACCGGGGAGCTGTTTTTT.